The present entry profiles one T cell receptor (beta chain) with its context. These data are taken from a study of T cells of healthy individuals. MiXCR, run by TCRdb on the 5' RACE reads, gives a single entry per CDR3 protein. The sample lists tens of thousands of distinct CDR3 sequences, roughly 5.1% seen once, with 7% to 9% in the top ten. This sequence originates from a female donor in good health.

This CDR3 is CASSTRTGGETQYF. The DNA for the CDR3 is TGTGCCAGCAGCACTCGGACAGGAGGGGAGACCCAGTACTTC. The chain recombines TRBV7-9 with TRBJ2-5; D is possibly TRBD1 (7 bases). V lost 5 bases to trimming and J lost 5 bases, with 15 bases between them. The germline CDR1 and CDR2 sequences are SEHNR and FQNEAQ (reference sequence). This CDR3 spans 14 amino acids.